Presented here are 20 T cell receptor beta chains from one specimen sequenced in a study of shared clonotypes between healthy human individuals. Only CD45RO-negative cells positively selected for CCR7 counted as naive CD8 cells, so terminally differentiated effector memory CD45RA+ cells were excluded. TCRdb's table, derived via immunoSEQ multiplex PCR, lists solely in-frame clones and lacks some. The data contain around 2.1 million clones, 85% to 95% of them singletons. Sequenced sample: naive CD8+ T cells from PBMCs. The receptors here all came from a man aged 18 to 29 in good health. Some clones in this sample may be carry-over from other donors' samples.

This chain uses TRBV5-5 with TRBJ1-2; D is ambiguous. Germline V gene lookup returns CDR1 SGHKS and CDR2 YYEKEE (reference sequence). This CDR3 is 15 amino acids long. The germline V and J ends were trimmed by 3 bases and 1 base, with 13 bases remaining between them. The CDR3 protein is CASSSTVTVNYGYTF. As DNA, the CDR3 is TGTGCCAGCAGCTCCACGGTCACGGTTAACTATGGCTACACCTTC.

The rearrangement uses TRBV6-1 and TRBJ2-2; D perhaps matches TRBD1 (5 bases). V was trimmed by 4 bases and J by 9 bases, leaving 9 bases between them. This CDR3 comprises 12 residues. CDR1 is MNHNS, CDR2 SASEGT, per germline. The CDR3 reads CASSVWGRELFF. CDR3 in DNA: TGTGCCAGCAGTGTATGGGGCCGGGAGCTGTTTTTT.

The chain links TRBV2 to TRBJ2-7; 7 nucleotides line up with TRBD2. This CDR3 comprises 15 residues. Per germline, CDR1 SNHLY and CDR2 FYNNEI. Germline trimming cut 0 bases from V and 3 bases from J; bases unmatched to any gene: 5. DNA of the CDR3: TGTGCCAGCAGTGAAGCCCCCGGGACTAACTACGAGCAGTACTTC. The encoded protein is CASSEAPGTNYEQYF.

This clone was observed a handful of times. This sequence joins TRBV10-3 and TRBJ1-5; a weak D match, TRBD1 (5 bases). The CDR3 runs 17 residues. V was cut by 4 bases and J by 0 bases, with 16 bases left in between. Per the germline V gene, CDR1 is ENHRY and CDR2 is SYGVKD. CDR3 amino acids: CAISGGEGGHSNQPQHF. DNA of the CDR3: TGTGCCATCAGTGGGGGCGAGGGCGGGCATAGCAATCAGCCCCAGCATTTT.

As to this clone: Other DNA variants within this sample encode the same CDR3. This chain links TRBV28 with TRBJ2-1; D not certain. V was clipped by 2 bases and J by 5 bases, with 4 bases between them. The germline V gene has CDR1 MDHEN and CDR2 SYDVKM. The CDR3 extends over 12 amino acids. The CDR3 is CASSLTDNEQFF. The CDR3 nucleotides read TGTGCCAGCAGTTTAACGGACAATGAGCAGTTCTTC.

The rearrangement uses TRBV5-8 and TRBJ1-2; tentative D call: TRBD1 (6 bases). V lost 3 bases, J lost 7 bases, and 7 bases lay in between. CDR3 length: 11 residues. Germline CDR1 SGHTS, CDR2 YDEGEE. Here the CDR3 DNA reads TGTGCCAGCAGCTACAGGGCTGGCTACACCTTC. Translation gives CASSYRAGYTF. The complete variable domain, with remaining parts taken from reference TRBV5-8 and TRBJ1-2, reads EAGVTQSPTHLIKTRGQQATLRCSPISGHTSVYWYQQALGLGLQFLLWYDEGEERNRGNFPPRFSGRQFPNYSSELNVNALELEDSALYLCASSYRAGYTFGSGTRLTVV.

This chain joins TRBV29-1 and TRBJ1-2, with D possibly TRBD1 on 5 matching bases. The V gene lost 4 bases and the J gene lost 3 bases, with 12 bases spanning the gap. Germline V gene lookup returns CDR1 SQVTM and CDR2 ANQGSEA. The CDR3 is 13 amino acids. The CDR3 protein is CSVGGREDYGYTF. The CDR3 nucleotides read TGCAGCGTTGGGGGCAGGGAGGACTATGGCTACACCTTC.

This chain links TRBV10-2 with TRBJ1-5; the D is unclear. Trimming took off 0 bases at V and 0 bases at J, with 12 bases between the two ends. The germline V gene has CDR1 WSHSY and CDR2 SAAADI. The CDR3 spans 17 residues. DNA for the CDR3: TGCGCCAGCAGTGAGTCAGAAGGTCCTTATAGCAATCAGCCCCAGCATTTT. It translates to CASSESEGPYSNQPQHF.

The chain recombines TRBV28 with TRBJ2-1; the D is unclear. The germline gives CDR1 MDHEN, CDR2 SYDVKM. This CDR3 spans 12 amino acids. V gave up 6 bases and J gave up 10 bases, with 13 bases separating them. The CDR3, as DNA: TGTGCCAGCAGACCCCTTTACGGAGAGCAGTTCTTC. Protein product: CASRPLYGEQFF.

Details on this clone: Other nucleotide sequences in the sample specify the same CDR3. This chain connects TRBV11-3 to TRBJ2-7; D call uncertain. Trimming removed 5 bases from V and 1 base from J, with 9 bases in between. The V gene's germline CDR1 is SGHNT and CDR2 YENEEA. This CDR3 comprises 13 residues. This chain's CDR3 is CASSPRGSYEQYF. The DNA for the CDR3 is TGTGCCAGCAGCCCCCGCGGTTCCTACGAGCAGTACTTC.

The CDR3 sequence is CASRPGGDPQETQYF. CDR3 nucleotides: TGTGCCAGCAGGCCTGGAGGGGATCCCCAAGAGACCCAGTACTTC. The rearrangement uses TRBV7-7 and TRBJ2-5; D is perhaps TRBD2 (6 bases). The germline V gene has CDR1 SSHAT and CDR2 FNYEAQ (reference sequence). The CDR3 totals 15 residues. Trimming took 6 bases from V and 1 from J, leaving 15 bases between them.

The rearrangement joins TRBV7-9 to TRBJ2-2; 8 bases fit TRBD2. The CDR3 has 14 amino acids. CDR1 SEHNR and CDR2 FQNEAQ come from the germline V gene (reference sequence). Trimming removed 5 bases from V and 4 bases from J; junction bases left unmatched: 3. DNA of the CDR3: TGTGCCAGCAGCCGGGAGGGCCGCACCGGGGAGCTGTTTTTT. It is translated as CASSREGRTGELFF.

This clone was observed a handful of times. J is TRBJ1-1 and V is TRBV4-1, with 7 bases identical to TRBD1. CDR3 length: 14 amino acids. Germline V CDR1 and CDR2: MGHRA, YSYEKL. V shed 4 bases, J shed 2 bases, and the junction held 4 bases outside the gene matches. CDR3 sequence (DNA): TGCGCCAGCAGCCGAGGACAGGCTAACACTGAAGCTTTCTTT. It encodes CASSRGQANTEAFF.

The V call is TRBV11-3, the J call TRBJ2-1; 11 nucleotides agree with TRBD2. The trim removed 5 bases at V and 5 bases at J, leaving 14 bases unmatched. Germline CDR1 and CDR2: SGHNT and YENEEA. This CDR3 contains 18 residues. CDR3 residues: CASSPEPAGLADDNEQFF. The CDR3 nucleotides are TGTGCCAGCAGCCCAGAGCCCGCGGGACTAGCGGATGACAATGAGCAGTTCTTC. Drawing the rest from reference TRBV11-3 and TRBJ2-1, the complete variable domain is EAGVVQSPRYKIIEKKQPVAFWCNPISGHNTLYWYLQNLGQGPELLIRYENEEAVDDSQLPKDRFSAERLKGVDSTLKIQPAELGDSAVYLCASSPEPAGLADDNEQFFGPGTRLTVL.

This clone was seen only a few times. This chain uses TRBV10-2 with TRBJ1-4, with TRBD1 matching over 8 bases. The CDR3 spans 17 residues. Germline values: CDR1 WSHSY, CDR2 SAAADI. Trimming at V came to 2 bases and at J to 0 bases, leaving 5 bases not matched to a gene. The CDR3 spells CASSEGTGFATNEKLFF. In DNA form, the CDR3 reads TGCGCCAGCAGTGAGGGGACAGGCTTTGCAACTAATGAAAAACTGTTTTTT.

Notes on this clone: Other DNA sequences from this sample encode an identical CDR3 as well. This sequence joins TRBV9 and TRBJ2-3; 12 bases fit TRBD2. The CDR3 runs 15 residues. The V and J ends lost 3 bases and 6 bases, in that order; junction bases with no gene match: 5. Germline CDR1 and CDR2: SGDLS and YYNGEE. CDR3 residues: CASSASGRAGDTQYF. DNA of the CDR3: TGTGCCAGCAGCGCTAGCGGGAGGGCAGGCGATACGCAGTATTTT.

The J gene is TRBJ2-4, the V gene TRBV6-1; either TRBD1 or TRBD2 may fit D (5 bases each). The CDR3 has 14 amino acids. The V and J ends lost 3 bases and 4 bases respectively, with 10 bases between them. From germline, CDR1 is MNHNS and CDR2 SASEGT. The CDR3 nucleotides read TGTGCCAGCAGTGAGAGGGGTCGGAAAAACATTCAGTACTTC. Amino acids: CASSERGRKNIQYF.

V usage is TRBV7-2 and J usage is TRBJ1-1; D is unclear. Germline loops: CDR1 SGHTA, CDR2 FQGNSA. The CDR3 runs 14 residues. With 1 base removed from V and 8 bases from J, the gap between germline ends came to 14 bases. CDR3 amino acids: CASSLGFGIPEAFF. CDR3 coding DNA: TGTGCCAGCAGCTTAGGTTTCGGGATCCCGGAAGCTTTCTTT.

The CDR3 sequence: CASSVVPDTEAFF. The CDR3 DNA reads TGTGCCAGCAGCGTAGTCCCGGACACTGAAGCTTTCTTT. V is TRBV9 and J is TRBJ1-1; D unclear. The CDR3 is 13 amino acids. Germline V gene lookup returns CDR1 SGDLS and CDR2 YYNGEE. Trimming cost V 0 bases and J 3 bases, with 6 bases left between them.

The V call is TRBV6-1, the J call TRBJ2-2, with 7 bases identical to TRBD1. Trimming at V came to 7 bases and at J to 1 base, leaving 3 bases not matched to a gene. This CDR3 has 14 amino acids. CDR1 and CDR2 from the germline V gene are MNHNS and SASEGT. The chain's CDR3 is CASTGDRNTGELFF. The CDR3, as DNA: TGTGCCAGCACTGGGGACAGGAACACCGGGGAGCTGTTTTTT.